The 28 T cell receptor beta chains reported below all come from one sample, sequenced in a study of blood T cell repertoires in COVID-19. Libraries were prepared by immunoSEQ multiplex PCR; TCRdb keeps only in-frame clonotypes and omits some of them. The sample shows 120,000 to 150,000 clones, 87% of them seen only once. The material sequenced was peripheral blood. The receptor set was obtained from a man aged 50-60 years who had recovered from COVID-19.

This sequence joins TRBV10-3 and TRBJ2-7; 9 bases are shared with TRBD1. The CDR3 runs to 13 residues. Trimming at V came to 8 bases and at J to 4 bases, leaving 6 bases not matched to a gene. CDR1 and CDR2 from the germline V gene are ENHRY and SYGVKD. As DNA, the CDR3 is TGTGCCATCCCGACAGGGGGTTATTACGAGCAGTACTTC. Encoded protein: CAIPTGGYYEQYF.

The chain is built from TRBV9 and TRBJ2-3, with TRBD2 identical over 7 bases. Unmatched junction bases numbered 2, after V lost 0 bases and J lost 1 base. Germline lookup yields CDR1 SGDLS and CDR2 YYNGEE. The CDR3 sequence is 15 residues long. CDR3 amino acids: CASSVGTSRTDTQYF. Written as DNA, the CDR3 is TGTGCCAGCAGCGTAGGGACTAGTCGCACAGATACGCAGTATTTT.

This chain uses TRBV12-3 or TRBV12-4 with TRBJ2-7; the match to TRBD1 covers 7 bases. With V trimmed by 8 bases and J by 3 bases, 7 bases remained unmatched. The CDR3 is 13 amino acids. In DNA form, the CDR3 reads TGTGCCAGCGGACGGACAGGATTCTACGAGCAGTACTTC. Translated, it gives CASGRTGFYEQYF.

The chain is built from TRBV5-1 and TRBJ2-3; 8 bases align to TRBD1. This CDR3 has 17 amino acids. Losses at the gene ends were 0 bases for V and 3 bases for J; bases not matched to a gene: 9. The V gene's germline CDR1 is SGHRS and CDR2 YFSETQ. DNA for the CDR3: TGCGCCAGCAGCTTGGTAGGACAGGGTGACGGAACAGATACGCAGTATTTT. Amino acids: CASSLVGQGDGTDTQYF.

The chain employs TRBV6-5 and TRBJ1-3; maybe TRBD1 (6 bases). V lost 7 bases, J lost 1 base, and 8 bases lay in between. The CDR3 covers 13 residues. Germline loops: CDR1 MNHEY, CDR2 SVGAGI. CDR3 loop: CASNTGSGNTIYF. In DNA form, the CDR3 reads TGTGCCAGCAATACAGGGTCTGGAAACACCATATATTTT.

This clone appeared a single time. This chain uses TRBV5-1 with TRBJ1-1; 11 nucleotides line up with TRBD1. Germline V gene sequence: CDR1 SGHRS, CDR2 YFSETQ. J gave up 2 bases and V 4 bases, and 10 bases lay outside the gene matches. This CDR3 has 17 residues. The CDR3 spells CASSAGQGARLNTEAFF. In DNA, the CDR3 is TGCGCCAGCAGCGCAGGACAGGGGGCGCGGTTAAACACTGAAGCTTTCTTT.

The chain has TRBV5-6 and TRBJ1-5, with 12 bases aligning to TRBD1. Looked up from germline, CDR1 is SGHDT and CDR2 is YYEEEE. J gave up 0 bases and V 3 bases, and 7 bases lay outside the gene matches. The CDR3 covers 18 residues. CDR3 sequence (DNA): TGTGCCAGCAGCTCAGGGACAGGGGGCCTCTATAGCAATCAGCCCCAGCATTTT. Its translation is CASSSGTGGLYSNQPQHF.

The chain carries TRBV18 and TRBJ2-7, with TRBD2 identical over 10 bases. The CDR3 runs to 17 residues. Trimming cost V 1 base and J 0 bases; bases outside gene matches: 6. CDR1 is KGHSH and CDR2 is LQKENI in the germline V gene. The CDR3 spells CASSPRLAGDSSYEQYF. As DNA, the CDR3 is TGTGCCAGCTCACCACGGCTAGCGGGGGATAGCTCCTACGAGCAGTACTTC.

The chain joins TRBV7-9 to TRBJ2-7; 8 positions agree with TRBD1. Per germline, CDR1 SEHNR and CDR2 FQNEAQ (reference sequence). The CDR3 has 14 residues. V shed 6 bases and J 4 bases; nucleotides not matched to a gene: 8. The CDR3 reads CASRTGEAYYEQYF. For the CDR3, the DNA is TGTGCCAGCAGGACAGGGGAGGCCTATTACGAGCAGTACTTC. The complete variable domain, with remaining parts taken from reference TRBV7-9 and TRBJ2-7, reads DTGVSQNPRHKITKRGQNVTFRCDPISEHNRLYWYRQTLGQGPEFLTYFQNEAQLEKSRLLSDRFSAERPKGSFSTLEIQRTEQGDSAMYLCASRTGEAYYEQYFGPGTRLTVT.

The chain is built from TRBV6-2 or TRBV6-3 and TRBJ2-7, with TRBD2 matching 9 bases. The ends lost 5 bases at V and 1 base at J; junction bases unmatched: 6. This CDR3 has 15 amino acids. The V gene's germline CDR1 is MNHEY and CDR2 SVGEGT. The CDR3 DNA follows: TGTGCCAGCAGTCGCGGACTAGCGCCTTCCTACGAGCAGTACTTC. The encoded protein is CASSRGLAPSYEQYF.

The chain joins TRBV4-3 to TRBJ2-7, with 7 bases that match TRBD2. The V gene end was trimmed by 0 bases and the J gene end by 5 bases; junction bases not matched to a gene: 10. Looked up from germline, CDR1 is LGHNA and CDR2 is YSLEER. The CDR3 has 16 residues. Here the CDR3 DNA reads TGCGCCAGCAGCCAAGACCCGACTAGCCTATCGAACGAGCAGTACTTC. It yields the protein CASSQDPTSLSNEQYF.

This rearrangement joins TRBV5-1 to TRBJ1-6, with D perhaps matching TRBD1 (6 bases). V was pared by 3 bases and J by 6 bases, with 19 bases between. CDR1 and CDR2 (germline): SGHRS, YFSETQ. The CDR3 spans 17 residues. CDR3 in DNA: TGCGCCAGCAGCTCCGTAATTCCGGGACAAACTAATTCACCCCTCCACTTT. Amino acid sequence: CASSSVIPGQTNSPLHF. Combining the CDR3 with reference TRBV5-1 and TRBJ1-6 gives the whole variable domain KAGVTQTPRYLIKTRGQQVTLSCSPISGHRSVSWYQQTPGQGLQFLFEYFSETQRNKGNFPGRFSGRQFSNSRSEMNVSTLELGDSALYLCASSSVIPGQTNSPLHFGNGTRLTVT.

The rearrangement joins TRBV13 to TRBJ2-7; D perhaps matches TRBD2 (6 bases). CDR1 and CDR2 from the germline V gene are PRHDT and FYEKMQ (reference sequence). The length of the CDR3 is 14 residues. Trimming stripped 6 bases from V and 4 bases from J, with 16 bases between. CDR3 nucleotides: TGTGCCAGCAGGCGGGGCCAAGGACGGTACGAGCAGTACTTC. It is translated as CASRRGQGRYEQYF.

This clone was recorded a few times. The chain couples TRBV14 to TRBJ1-2; TRBD1 is a possible D gene (5 bases). Germline CDR1 is SGHDN and CDR2 is FVKESK. The CDR3 totals 12 residues. V was trimmed by 0 bases and J by 7 bases, leaving 6 bases between them. CDR3 loop: CASSQDRVGYTF. The CDR3 nucleotides read TGTGCCAGCAGCCAAGACAGGGTTGGCTACACCTTC. Using reference TRBV14 and TRBJ1-2 for the parts outside the CDR3, the full variable domain is EAGVTQFPSHSVIEKGQTVTLRCDPISGHDNLYWYRRVMGKEIKFLLHFVKESKQDESGMPNNRFLAERTGGTYSTLKVQPAELEDSGVYFCASSQDRVGYTFGSGTRLTVV.

This clone showed up many times. This chain connects TRBV4-3 to TRBJ1-4; D is undetermined. V lost 0 bases, J lost 5 bases, and 16 bases lay in between. Looked up from germline, CDR1 is LGHNA and CDR2 is YSLEER. This CDR3 has 17 residues. The CDR3 sequence is CASSQDFSPVKNEKLFF. CDR3 coding DNA: TGCGCCAGCAGCCAAGATTTTTCCCCGGTAAAAAATGAAAAACTGTTTTTT.

V and J are TRBV25-1 and TRBJ2-3; 10 bases agree with TRBD1. Germline CDR1 is MGHDK and CDR2 is SYGVNS. The trim removed 0 bases at V and 5 bases at J, leaving 5 bases unmatched. This CDR3 contains 16 residues. Here the CDR3 reads CASSEYMTGGEDTQYF. In DNA form, the CDR3 reads TGTGCCAGCAGTGAATATATGACAGGGGGCGAAGATACGCAGTATTTT.

This clone has a handful of counts. This rearrangement joins TRBV6-5 to TRBJ2-7; perhaps TRBD1 as D (5 bases). Germline V gene data show CDR1 as MNHEY and CDR2 as SVGAGI. The CDR3 has 12 residues. Trimming took 6 bases from V and 7 from J, leaving 13 bases between them. The CDR3 nucleotides are TGTGCCAGCAGGACAGTCCTACTGGAGCAGTACTTC. Its translation is CASRTVLLEQYF.

The gene calls are TRBV12-3 or TRBV12-4 and TRBJ2-5; the match to TRBD2 covers 8 bases. Trimming cost V 5 bases and J 5 bases; bases outside gene matches: 4. CDR3 length: 13 amino acids. The CDR3 coding sequence is TGTGCCAGCAGTGTCGTAGCGGGGGAGACCCAGTACTTC. Translation: CASSVVAGETQYF.

V is TRBV6-5 and J is TRBJ1-1; D not certain. Germline V gene data show CDR1 as MNHEY and CDR2 as SVGAGI. The CDR3 sequence is 14 residues long. V was pared by 0 bases and J by 4 bases, with 9 bases between. CDR3 sequence reads: CASSYSIGVTEAFF. The CDR3 bases are TGTGCCAGCAGTTACTCGATTGGAGTCACTGAAGCTTTCTTT.

This chain joins TRBV2 and TRBJ1-2, with a tentative D call TRBD1 (5 bases). The CDR3 runs 13 residues. CDR1 and CDR2 from the germline V gene are SNHLY and FYNNEI. V dropped 4 bases and J dropped 1 base, with 7 bases sitting between them. The CDR3 nucleotides are TGTGCCAGCAGTGTTGACAGTAACTATGGCTACACCTTC. It codes for CASSVDSNYGYTF. The complete variable domain, with remaining parts taken from reference TRBV2 and TRBJ1-2, reads EPEVTQTPSHQVTQMGQEVILRCVPISNHLYFYWYRQILGQKVEFLVSFYNNEISEKSEIFDDQFSVERPDGSNFTLKIRSTKLEDSAMYFCASSVDSNYGYTFGSGTRLTVV.

This clone was found once. The gene calls are TRBV27 and TRBJ1-1; 8 positions agree with TRBD1. The CDR3 consists of 14 residues. Germline CDR1 is MNHEY and CDR2 is SMNVEV (reference sequence). V gave up 3 bases and J gave up 3 bases; unmatched junction bases: 3. CDR3 in DNA: TGTGCCAGCAGTTTCCACAGGGGGGACACTGAAGCTTTCTTT. It is translated as CASSFHRGDTEAFF.

A single count supports this clone. V and J are TRBV2 and TRBJ2-1, with D possibly TRBD2 on 6 matching bases. Trimming shortened V by 6 bases and J by 15 bases, and 18 bases separated the two germline ends. The CDR3 length is 12 residues. CDR1 is SNHLY and CDR2 is FYNNEI in the germline V gene. This chain's CDR3 is CASRLQGLPGFF. In DNA, the CDR3 is TGTGCCAGCAGACTCCAGGGACTCCCGGGGTTCTTC.

V gene TRBV30 combines with J gene TRBJ2-7, with 9 positions matching TRBD1. V was clipped by 1 base and J by 3 bases; unmatched bases: 7. The CDR3 is 15 amino acids. CDR1 is GTSNPN, CDR2 SVGIG, per germline (reference sequence). The CDR3 nucleotides are TGTGCCTGGAGTGCTCCGGGACAGGGTTACTACGAGCAGTACTTC. It is translated as CAWSAPGQGYYEQYF.

The count of this clone is one. The CDR3 DNA reads as TGCGCCAGCAGCGTGAGGACACTGAACACTGAAGCTTTCTTT. The encoded protein is CASSVRTLNTEAFF. The chain links TRBV4-1 to TRBJ1-1, with D perhaps TRBD1 (5 bases). V lost 5 bases, J lost 0 bases, and 10 bases lay in between. Germline CDR1 is MGHRA and CDR2 is YSYEKL. The CDR3 has 14 residues.

The CDR3 sequence is CASSQVPGSEQFF. CDR3 sequence (DNA): TGTGCCAGCAGCCAAGTACCGGGTAGTGAGCAGTTCTTC. The chain couples TRBV3-1 (or the pseudogene TRBV3-2) to TRBJ2-1; no clear D. V was pared by 1 base and J by 9 bases, with 10 bases between. Germline CDR1 LGHDT, CDR2 YNNKEL (reference sequence). This CDR3 has 13 amino acids.

The chain has TRBV3-1 (or the pseudogene TRBV3-2) and TRBJ1-2; 10 bases map to TRBD1. This CDR3 is 16 amino acids long. V gave up 4 bases and J gave up 0 bases; unmatched junction bases: 5. Germline V gives CDR1 LGHDT, CDR2 YNNKEL (reference sequence). The CDR3 DNA follows: TGTGCCAGCAGCCGAGCGGACAGGGGGACTAACTATGGCTACACCTTC. Protein sequence: CASSRADRGTNYGYTF.

Only one count was recorded for this clone. DNA of the CDR3: TGCAGCGTTGAGGTCATGGTCTACCAAAGGAACACTGAAGCTTTCTTT. It codes for CSVEVMVYQRNTEAFF. The chain links TRBV29-1 to TRBJ1-1; D is unclear. In germline, CDR1 is SQVTM, CDR2 ANQGSEA. V was trimmed by 3 bases and J by 1 base, leaving 18 bases between them. This CDR3 has 16 amino acids.

The chain is built from TRBV30 and TRBJ1-2; 7 bases are a match to TRBD1. Germline CDR1 and CDR2: GTSNPN and SVGIG (reference sequence). CDR3 length equals 11 residues. V trimming: 4 bases; J trimming: 8 bases; junction bases outside the gene matches: 4. The CDR3 region is CAWTRDRGYTF. The DNA for the CDR3 is TGTGCCTGGACTCGGGACAGAGGCTACACCTTC.